These 25 T cell receptor beta chains were all obtained from the same sample, sequenced in a study of T cells after yellow fever vaccination. TCRdb redid the calling of the 5' RACE reads with MiXCR, one entry per CDR3 protein. The table records hundreds of thousands of distinct CDR3 sequences, 13% of them present only once. The sequences come from PBMCs, collected on the day of the yellow fever booster vaccination. The receptors were sampled from a man younger than 40 who received the YFV17D yellow fever vaccine.

This clonotype was detected a few times. This CDR3 reads CASSPWTGGNTEAFF. The CDR3 nucleotides read TGTGCCAGCAGCCCATGGACAGGAGGGAACACTGAAGCTTTCTTT. This rearrangement joins TRBV11-2 to TRBJ1-1; TRBD1 matches 7 bases. V lost 5 bases, J lost 1 base, and 7 bases stayed unmatched. The CDR3 is 15 amino acids. Germline lookup yields CDR1 SGHAT and CDR2 FQNNGV.

This clonotype was detected a few times. The chain links TRBV6-5 to TRBJ2-7; D might be TRBD2 (5 bases). Germline V gives CDR1 MNHEY, CDR2 SVGAGI. The CDR3 consists of 12 residues. The CDR3: CATRQAVGEQYF. The CDR3 DNA is TGTGCGACTCGGCAAGCGGTGGGGGAGCAGTACTTC.

This clonotype was seen only a few times. The chain has TRBV25-1 and TRBJ1-2; 7 positions match TRBD1. Looked up from germline, CDR1 is MGHDK and CDR2 is SYGVNS. V was clipped by 0 bases and J by 3 bases; unmatched bases: 4. The CDR3 extends over 15 amino acids. This CDR3 reads CASSEYFDRDYGYTF. DNA of the CDR3: TGTGCCAGCAGTGAATATTTTGACAGGGACTATGGCTACACCTTC.

This clonotype was counted ten times or more. The chain employs TRBV30 and TRBJ2-3; D ambiguous. The germline gives CDR1 GTSNPN, CDR2 SVGIG (reference sequence). This CDR3 is 12 amino acids long. V gave up 0 bases and J gave up 6 bases, with 7 bases separating them. This CDR3 reads CAWSVSSDTQYF. In DNA form, the CDR3 reads TGTGCCTGGAGTGTTTCGTCGGATACGCAGTATTTT.

This chain joins TRBV20-1 and TRBJ2-1, with a tentative D call TRBD1 (6 bases). Trimming left V 5 bases short and J 6 bases short, with 14 bases between. The CDR3 loop spans 13 amino acids. Germline loops: CDR1 DFQATT, CDR2 SNEGSKA (reference sequence). Here the CDR3 reads CSARPTGFNEQFF. CDR3 DNA sequence: TGCAGTGCTCGGCCGACAGGATTCAATGAGCAGTTCTTC.

This clonotype was recorded a few times. This chain's CDR3 is CSAISGSYNEQFF. CDR3 DNA: TGCAGTGCTATTAGCGGCTCCTACAATGAGCAGTTCTTC. V is TRBV20-1 and J is TRBJ2-1, with TRBD2 as a possible D gene (6 bases). The V gene lost 4 bases and the J gene lost 0 bases, with 7 bases spanning the gap. In germline, CDR1 is DFQATT, CDR2 SNEGSKA (reference sequence). The CDR3 totals 13 residues.

Comments on this clonotype: Because the CDR3 is missing its conserved closing phenylalanine or tryptophan, this is likely a read error. The chain joins TRBV5-4 to TRBJ2-1, with 7 bases identical to TRBD2. This CDR3 contains 16 residues. The ends lost 0 bases at V and 2 bases at J; junction bases unmatched: 5. Germline CDR1 is SGHNT and CDR2 is YYREEE (reference sequence). CDR3 coding DNA: TGTGCCAGCAGCTTGGCGGCGAGCGGGGCCTACAATGAGCAGTTCATC. Its protein is CASSLAASGAYNEQFI.

The V gene is TRBV19, the J gene TRBJ2-7, with 7 bases that match TRBD2. The CDR3 spans 13 residues. The J segment lost 3 bases and the V segment lost 6 bases, leaving 5 bases of the junction unmatched. Per germline, CDR1 LNHDA and CDR2 SQIVND (reference sequence). This chain's CDR3 is CASRRTRDYEQYF. The CDR3 DNA reads as TGTGCCAGTAGACGGACTAGAGACTACGAGCAGTACTTC.

This sequence joins TRBV5-1 and TRBJ2-5; D not certain. The CDR3 has 12 amino acids. Germline loops: CDR1 SGHRS, CDR2 YFSETQ. The V gene lost 2 bases and the J gene lost 5 bases, with 7 bases spanning the gap. The CDR3, as DNA: TGCGCCAGCAGCTTAAAGAAGGAGACCCAGTACTTC. Its translation is CASSLKKETQYF.

The chain has TRBV7-9 and TRBJ2-2; TRBD1 might be the D (6 bases). Germline V gene data show CDR1 as SEHNR and CDR2 as FQNEAQ (reference sequence). V shed 5 bases and J shed 3 bases, with 10 bases lying between them. The CDR3 runs 14 residues. The CDR3 nucleotides are TGTGCCAGCAGCGCTCGACAGGACACCGGGGAGCTGTTTTTT. Translating it yields CASSARQDTGELFF.

This chain connects TRBV7-8 to TRBJ2-5, with D hard to call. The CDR3 has 14 amino acids. V lost 5 bases, J lost 4 bases, and 14 bases lay in between. CDR1 is SGHVS, CDR2 FQNEAQ, per germline. The CDR3 loop reads CASSPPTTVETQYF. Written as DNA, the CDR3 is TGTGCCAGCAGCCCTCCGACCACCGTAGAGACCCAGTACTTC.

The table lists this clonotype with a few counts. The CDR3 sequence is CASSRLAGGSGEQFF. The CDR3 nucleotides read TGTGCCAGCAGCCGACTAGCGGGAGGCTCGGGGGAGCAGTTCTTC. The chain carries TRBV7-3 and TRBJ2-1, with 13 nucleotides matching TRBD2. Germline V gene lookup returns CDR1 SGHTA and CDR2 FQGTGA. The CDR3 spans 15 residues. V trimming: 5 bases; J trimming: 10 bases; junction bases outside the gene matches: 8.

The rearrangement uses TRBV5-1 and TRBJ2-7; 10 bases map to TRBD2. Unmatched junction bases numbered 12, after V lost 3 bases and J lost 6 bases. The CDR3 contains 16 residues. The germline gives CDR1 SGHRS, CDR2 YFSETQ. For the CDR3, the DNA is TGCGCCAGCAGCTCAGGGGGGCTAGCGGGAGCATCCGAGCAGTACTTC. Protein: CASSSGGLAGASEQYF.

This clonotype was detected many times. This chain joins TRBV27 and TRBJ1-4; TRBD1 matches 9 bases. Germline V gene sequence: CDR1 MNHEY, CDR2 SMNVEV (reference sequence). The CDR3 has 13 amino acids. V was clipped by 8 bases and J by 11 bases; unmatched bases: 9. In DNA, the CDR3 is TGTGCCAGCGGGGACAGGGTGTCGGAGAAACTGTTTTTT. As protein: CASGDRVSEKLFF.

The chain combines TRBV7-3 with TRBJ1-1, with D perhaps matching TRBD1 (5 bases). Germline V gives CDR1 SGHTA, CDR2 FQGTGA. The V end was cut by 5 bases, the J end by 4 bases, with 14 bases between. The CDR3 consists of 14 residues. As DNA, the CDR3 is TGTGCCAGCAGCCTTTCGGGGGGGAGCACTGAAGCTTTCTTT. Protein: CASSLSGGSTEAFF.

This chain links TRBV12-3 or TRBV12-4 with TRBJ2-1, with TRBD2 matching 12 bases. This CDR3 comprises 18 residues. The trim removed 5 bases at V and 7 bases at J, leaving 15 bases unmatched. The CDR3 sequence: CASSPTNLLAGGRNEQFF. The CDR3 DNA is TGTGCCAGCAGTCCGACCAACTTACTAGCGGGAGGAAGGAATGAGCAGTTCTTC.

The genes are TRBV5-1 and TRBJ2-3, with D possibly TRBD2 on 6 matching bases. Germline lookup yields CDR1 SGHRS and CDR2 YFSETQ. The CDR3 totals 14 residues. The V gene lost 7 bases and the J gene lost 3 bases, with 15 bases spanning the gap. The DNA for the CDR3 is TGCGCCAGCCAGAGAGGGGAGGCGACAGATACGCAGTATTTT. Translated: CASQRGEATDTQYF.

A few counts support this clonotype. This sequence joins TRBV25-1 and TRBJ2-1, with 11 bases lining up with TRBD2. The CDR3 extends over 18 amino acids. Germline trimming cut 3 bases from V and 10 bases from J; bases unmatched to any gene: 17. Germline CDR1 and CDR2: MGHDK and SYGVNS. Here the CDR3 reads CASSDLGLAGGRVGEQFF. The CDR3 nucleotides read TGTGCCAGCAGTGACCTGGGGCTAGCGGGAGGAAGAGTGGGGGAGCAGTTCTTC.

The CDR3 loop reads CASKWGGRLQETQYF. The CDR3 DNA sequence: TGTGCCAGCAAATGGGGCGGAAGACTACAAGAGACCCAGTACTTC. The chain couples TRBV5-5 to TRBJ2-5; D could derive from TRBD1 or TRBD2 (5 bases each). This CDR3 has 15 amino acids. V shed 6 bases and J shed 2 bases, with 17 bases lying between them. Germline assignment: CDR1 SGHKS and CDR2 YYEKEE (reference sequence). The complete variable domain, with remaining parts taken from reference TRBV5-5 and TRBJ2-5, reads DAGVTQSPTHLIKTRGQQVTLRCSPISGHKSVSWYQQVLGQGPQFIFQYYEKEERGRGNFPDRFSARQFPNYSSELNVNALLLGDSALYLCASKWGGRLQETQYFGPGTRLLVL.

This clonotype has a handful of counts. The chain carries TRBV28 and TRBJ2-5; D is perhaps TRBD2 (5 bases). Germline CDR1 MDHEN, CDR2 SYDVKM. This CDR3 has 16 amino acids. Trimming took off 5 bases at V and 0 bases at J, with 16 bases between the two ends. The CDR3 nucleotides read TGTGCCAGCAGTCCGTCGGGGATATTGTACCAAGAGACCCAGTACTTC. It specifies CASSPSGILYQETQYF.

The V call is TRBV7-2, the J call TRBJ1-2; 9 bases are a match to TRBD1. CDR1 SGHTA and CDR2 FQGNSA come from the germline V gene. The CDR3 consists of 15 residues. Trimming at V came to 6 bases and at J to 8 bases, leaving 13 bases not matched to a gene. CDR3 in DNA: TGTGCCAGCAGTACCCGGGGACAGGGACGATTAGGCTACACCTTC. Translating gives CASSTRGQGRLGYTF.

This clonotype was counted a few times. This sequence joins TRBV18 and TRBJ2-1; D call uncertain. V gave up 2 bases and J gave up 12 bases, with 8 bases separating them. Per germline, CDR1 KGHSH and CDR2 LQKENI. The CDR3 length is 11 residues. Here the CDR3 DNA reads TGTGCCAGCTCACCAGGGCTCGGGCAGTTCTTC. Protein: CASSPGLGQFF.

This chain links TRBV12-3 or TRBV12-4 with TRBJ2-1; TRBD1 might be the D (5 bases). CDR3 size: 14 residues. Trimming stripped 7 bases from V and 4 bases from J, with 14 bases between. This CDR3 reads CASTPQGSYNEQFF. The DNA of the CDR3 is TGTGCCAGCACCCCCCAGGGCAGTTACAATGAGCAGTTCTTC.

CDR3 nucleotides: TGCGCCAGCCGGCGGGACAGCTTTTATAATTCACCCCTCCACTTT. Its translation: CASRRDSFYNSPLHF. The chain links TRBV10-1 to TRBJ1-6; 7 bases map to TRBD1. This CDR3 contains 15 residues. With 8 bases clipped from V and 4 bases from J, the junction kept 8 bases outside the gene matches. CDR1 and CDR2 from the germline V gene are WNHNN and SYGVQD (reference sequence).

This clonotype occurred many times. This chain links TRBV7-9 with TRBJ2-3, with D possibly matching TRBD2 (6 bases). CDR3 length equals 15 residues. Between the trimmed V and J ends, which lost 2 bases and 0 bases, there was a span of 9 bases. CDR1 SEHNR and CDR2 FQNEAQ come from the germline V gene (reference sequence). CDR3 protein: CASSLSGTSTDTQYF. As DNA, the CDR3 is TGTGCCAGCAGCTTATCCGGGACTAGCACAGATACGCAGTATTTT.